The present entry profiles one TCR beta chain with its context. Its antigen is unidentified. The data originate from a study of CD8+ T cells in alopecia areata. Looking at the study overall: Treatment of the treated patients consisted of oral tofacitinib, 5 to 10 mg twice daily.

Alopecia areata patients had lesional scalp punch biopsies and peripheral blood taken from them. Both CD4+ and CD8+ T cells were separated by sorting PBMCs. Whole-study findings and limits: Sequencing of scalp samples also captures resident alphabeta T cells of normal skin.

Extracted RNA was reverse transcribed into cDNA, the sequencing template. TCRdb keeps only in-frame clones here, not all; method: immunoSEQ multiplex PCR. The sample yields 200,000 or so clones, about 60% seen once. The starting material was CD4+ T cells sorted from blood, obtained at week 0. This clonotype was sampled from a human donor with alopecia areata.

The CDR3 reads CASSLTGTEYNSPLHF. The CDR3 bases are TGTGCCAGCAGCTTAACCGGGACAGAATATAATTCACCCCTCCACTTT. This chain links TRBV7-9 with TRBJ1-6, with 7 bases matching TRBD1. This CDR3 comprises 16 residues. V was pared by 2 bases and J by 4 bases, with 5 bases of the junction left unmatched. The germline V gene encodes CDR1 SEHNR and CDR2 FQNEAQ (reference sequence).